This record covers a single T cell receptor beta chain. The antigen is unknown. The data derive from a study of shared clonotypes between healthy human individuals. CDR3 length: 13 amino acids. CDR1 and CDR2 (germline): MNHNY, SVGAGI (reference sequence). With 6 bases clipped from V and 11 bases from J, the junction kept 8 bases outside the gene matches. Tens of thousands of T cell genomes, or 200 to 250 ng DNA, went into the sorted-subset replicate PCRs. Assay: immunoSEQ multiplex PCR; the TCRdb copy retains only in-frame clones and omits some. There are 1.4 million to 1.5 million clones in the sample; over 95% occur only once, and about 1.2% lies in the top ten. Study-wide findings and caveats: Blood was the sole source, and tissue repertoires probably differ.

The sample comprised naive CD4+ T cells sorted from blood. Subset denoted: CD45RA+ positively selected. The rearrangement joins TRBV6-6 to TRBJ2-7; TRBD2 matches at 12 bases. The TCR originated in a man aged 30-40 years in good health. The CDR3 protein is CASSQTSGSREYF. CDR3 DNA sequence: TGTGCCAGCAGCCAGACTAGCGGGAGCCGCGAGTACTTC.